The entry that follows covers one TCR beta chain sequence. The antigen is not known. This entry belongs to a study of cytomegalovirus exposure and HLA in healthy donors. Germline CDR1 and CDR2: LGHNA and YSLEER. The length of the CDR3 is 19 residues. The V and J ends lost 4 bases and 2 bases, in that order; junction bases with no gene match: 15. Findings and limits, study-wide: Previously analyzed data showed that most TCR beta V segments were productive at a frequency of about 87% or about 30%. Sequencing likely generated an artifact that appeared as a cluster of highly shared sequence variants. Available immune exposure information covered CMV serostatus only.

Use of 60 Vbeta and 13 Jbeta primers characterized the PCR. Method: immunoSEQ multiplex PCR; TCRdb's copy keeps in-frame clones and lacks some. This table has about 40,000 clones, 60% to 70% appearing once. The sample consisted of PBMCs. This TCR was recovered from a middle-aged man in good health and CMV-seronegative. V gene TRBV4-3 combines with J gene TRBJ2-3; 10 positions agree with TRBD2. CDR3 sequence reads: CASSPKASGGRTYTDTQYF. Written as DNA, the CDR3 is TGCGCCAGCAGCCCTAAGGCTAGCGGGGGCCGAACGTACACAGATACGCAGTATTTT.